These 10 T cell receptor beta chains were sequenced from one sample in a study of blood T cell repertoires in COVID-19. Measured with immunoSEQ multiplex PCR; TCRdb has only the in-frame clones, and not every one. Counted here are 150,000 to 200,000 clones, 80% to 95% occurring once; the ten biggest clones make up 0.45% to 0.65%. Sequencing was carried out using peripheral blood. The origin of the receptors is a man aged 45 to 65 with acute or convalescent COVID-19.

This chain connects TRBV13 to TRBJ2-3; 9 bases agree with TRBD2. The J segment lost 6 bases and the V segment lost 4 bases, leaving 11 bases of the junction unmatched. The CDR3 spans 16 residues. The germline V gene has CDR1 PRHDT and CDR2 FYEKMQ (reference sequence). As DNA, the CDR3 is TGTGCCAGCAGCTCTAGCGGGGACCAGAAAGGGGATACGCAGTATTTT. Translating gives CASSSSGDQKGDTQYF.

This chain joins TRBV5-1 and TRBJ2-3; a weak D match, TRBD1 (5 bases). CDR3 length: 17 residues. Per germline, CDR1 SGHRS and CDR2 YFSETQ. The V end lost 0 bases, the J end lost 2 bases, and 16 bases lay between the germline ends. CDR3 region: CASSLELATDHTDTQYF. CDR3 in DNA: TGCGCCAGCAGCTTGGAATTGGCGACAGACCACACAGATACGCAGTATTTT.

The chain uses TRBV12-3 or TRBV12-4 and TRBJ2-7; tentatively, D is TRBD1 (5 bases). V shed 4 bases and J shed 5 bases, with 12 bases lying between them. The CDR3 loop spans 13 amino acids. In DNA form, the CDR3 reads TGTGCCAGCAGTTCTGAAGGGGCCAACGAGCAGTACGTC. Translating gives CASSSEGANEQYV.

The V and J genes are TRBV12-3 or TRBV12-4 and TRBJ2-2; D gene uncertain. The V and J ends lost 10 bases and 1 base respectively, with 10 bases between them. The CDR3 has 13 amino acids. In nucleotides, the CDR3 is TGTGCCACCAGACTCCTGAACACCGGGGAGCTGTTTTTT. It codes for CATRLLNTGELFF.

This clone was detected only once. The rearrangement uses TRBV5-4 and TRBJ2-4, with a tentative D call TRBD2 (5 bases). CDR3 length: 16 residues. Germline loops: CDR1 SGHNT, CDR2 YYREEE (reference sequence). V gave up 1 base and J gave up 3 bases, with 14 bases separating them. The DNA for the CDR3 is TGTGCCAGCAGCTTGTCGACGGGGTTGGGCAAAAACATTCAGTACTTC. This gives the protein CASSLSTGLGKNIQYF.

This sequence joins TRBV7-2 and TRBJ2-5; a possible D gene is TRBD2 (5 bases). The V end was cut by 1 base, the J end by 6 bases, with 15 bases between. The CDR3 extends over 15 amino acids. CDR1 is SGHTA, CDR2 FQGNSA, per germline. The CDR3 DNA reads TGTGCCAGCAGCTTAGTCGGGGTTCTAGGGCAGACCCAGTACTTC. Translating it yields CASSLVGVLGQTQYF.

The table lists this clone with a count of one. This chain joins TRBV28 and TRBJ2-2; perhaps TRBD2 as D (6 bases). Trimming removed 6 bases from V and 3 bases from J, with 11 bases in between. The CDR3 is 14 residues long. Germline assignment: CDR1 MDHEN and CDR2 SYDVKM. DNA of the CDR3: TGTGCCAGCAGCCAGGGAGGCGACACCGGGGAGCTGTTTTTT. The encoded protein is CASSQGGDTGELFF.

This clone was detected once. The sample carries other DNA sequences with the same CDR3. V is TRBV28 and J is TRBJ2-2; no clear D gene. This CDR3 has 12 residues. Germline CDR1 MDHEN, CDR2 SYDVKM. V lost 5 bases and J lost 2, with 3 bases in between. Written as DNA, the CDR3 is TGTGCCAGCAGTCTTAACACCGGGGAGCTGTTTTTT. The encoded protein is CASSLNTGELFF.

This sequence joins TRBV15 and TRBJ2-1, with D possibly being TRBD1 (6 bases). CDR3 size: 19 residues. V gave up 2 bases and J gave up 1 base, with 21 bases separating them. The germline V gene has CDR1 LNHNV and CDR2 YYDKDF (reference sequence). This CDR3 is CATSRYQSFRGRSYNEQFF. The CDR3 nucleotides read TGTGCCACCAGCAGATACCAGAGTTTCAGGGGAAGGTCCTACAATGAGCAGTTCTTC.

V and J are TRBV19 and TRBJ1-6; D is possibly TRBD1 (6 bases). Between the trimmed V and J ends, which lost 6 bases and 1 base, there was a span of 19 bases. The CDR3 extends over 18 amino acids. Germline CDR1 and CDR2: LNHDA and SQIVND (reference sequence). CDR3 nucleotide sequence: TGTGCCAGTAGAGATCCGGGACACCCCTCTTCCTATAATTCACCCCTCCACTTT. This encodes CASRDPGHPSSYNSPLHF.